These 31 T cell receptor beta chains were all obtained from the same sample, sequenced in a study of blood T cell repertoires in COVID-19 (dated by TCRdb to the early 2020s). The library relied on the immunoSEQ multiplex PCR assay. TCRdb re-hosts the immuneACCESS table, in-frame sequences only. Its copies lack some clones; in the studies checked, an unresolved V gene accounts for under half of them, and the cause for the rest is not known. This sample holds 70,000 to 80,000 clones; about nine tenths were observed only once. The top ten constitute more than 15% of the sample. Sequenced sample: peripheral blood. Every receptor here comes from a man older than 75 in a cohort sampled during active COVID-19.

The J gene is TRBJ2-5, the V gene TRBV5-1, with unresolved D. Germline loops: CDR1 SGHRS, CDR2 YFSETQ. The CDR3 is made up of 15 amino acids. Trimming took off 0 bases at V and 2 bases at J, with 11 bases between the two ends. The CDR3 spells CASSLGGSDQETQYF. The CDR3 nucleotides read TGCGCCAGCAGCTTGGGTGGCAGCGATCAAGAGACCCAGTACTTC.

The chain carries TRBV15 and TRBJ1-3; maybe TRBD1 (5 bases). This CDR3 contains 15 residues. Looked up from germline, CDR1 is LNHNV and CDR2 is YYDKDF (reference sequence). The V end was cut by 8 bases, the J end by 7 bases, with 21 bases between. The CDR3 loop reads CATRQGVELENTIYF. Here the CDR3 DNA reads TGTGCCACCCGTCAAGGGGTTGAACTGGAGAACACCATATATTTT. The complete variable domain, with remaining parts taken from reference TRBV15 and TRBJ1-3, reads DAMVIQNPRYQVTQFGKPVTLSCSQTLNHNVMYWYQQKSSQAPKLLFHYYDKDFNNEADTPDNFQSRRPNTSFCFLDIRSPGLGDTAMYLCATRQGVELENTIYFGEGSWLTVV.

This clone was recorded a few times. The chain has TRBV6-5 and TRBJ1-1; no clear D gene. Looked up from germline, CDR1 is MNHEY and CDR2 is SVGAGI. V was cut by 5 bases and J by 1 base, with 11 bases left in between. The CDR3 has 14 amino acids. CDR3 DNA: TGTGCCAGCAGTACCCCGAATAGGAACACTGAAGCTTTCTTT. Translated: CASSTPNRNTEAFF.

The rearrangement uses TRBV6-5 and TRBJ2-7, with D maybe TRBD2 (5 bases). The CDR3 extends over 12 amino acids. The germline gives CDR1 MNHEY, CDR2 SVGAGI. V lost 5 bases to trimming and J lost 6 bases, with 11 bases between them. The CDR3 loop is CASSSGLGEQYV. CDR3 nucleotides: TGTGCCAGCAGTAGCGGCCTCGGCGAGCAGTACGTC.

The rearrangement links TRBV5-1 to TRBJ1-4; no clear D. The CDR3 totals 13 residues. The germline V and J ends were trimmed by 2 bases and 6 bases, with 8 bases remaining between them. In germline, CDR1 is SGHRS, CDR2 YFSETQ. The CDR3 DNA is TGCGCCAGCAGCTTTCCAGGTGATGAAAAACTGTTTTTT. This encodes CASSFPGDEKLFF.

This clone was counted a single time. This chain links TRBV18 with TRBJ1-2; the match to TRBD1 covers 7 bases. Germline V gene lookup returns CDR1 KGHSH and CDR2 LQKENI. The CDR3 length is 14 residues. The V gene end was trimmed by 3 bases and the J gene end by 4 bases; junction bases not matched to a gene: 5. CDR3 coding DNA: TGTGCCAGCTCACCGTCGGGACAGACCTATGGCTACACCTTC. Its translation: CASSPSGQTYGYTF.

V gene TRBV4-1 combines with J gene TRBJ1-1; TRBD1 might be the D (6 bases). Germline CDR1 MGHRA, CDR2 YSYEKL. V was clipped by 4 bases and J by 1 base, with 7 bases between them. This CDR3 has 13 amino acids. In nucleotides, the CDR3 is TGCGCCAGCAGCCGACAGGAGAACACTGAAGCTTTCTTT. Translation gives CASSRQENTEAFF.

This clone was recorded once. The chain links TRBV12-3 or TRBV12-4 to TRBJ1-5, with D possibly TRBD1 on 5 matching bases. Trimming removed 6 bases at V and 5 bases at J, with 11 bases between. This CDR3 is 13 amino acids long. CDR3 sequence: CASRLRVDQPQHF. The CDR3 bases are TGTGCCAGCAGACTCAGGGTAGATCAGCCCCAGCATTTT.

The chain combines TRBV19 with TRBJ2-7, with 8 bases that match TRBD2. The length of the CDR3 is 16 residues. Trimming at V came to 1 base and at J to 4 bases, leaving 9 bases not matched to a gene. CDR1 LNHDA and CDR2 SQIVND come from the germline V gene (reference sequence). DNA for the CDR3: TGTGCCAGTAGTATAGGTTTAGCGGGGAGCGAATACGAGCAGTACTTC. It specifies CASSIGLAGSEYEQYF.

DNA for the CDR3: TGTGCCAGCAGCACATATGGACCGGGGGAGACCCAGTACTTC. It translates to CASSTYGPGETQYF. The J gene is TRBJ2-5, the V gene TRBV7-9; D is perhaps TRBD2 (5 bases). Trimming took off 5 bases at V and 5 bases at J, with 15 bases between the two ends. Germline loops: CDR1 SEHNR, CDR2 FQNEAQ (reference sequence). The CDR3 sequence is 14 residues long. Together with reference TRBV7-9 and TRBJ2-5, the CDR3 gives the full variable domain: DTGVSQNPRHKITKRGQNVTFRCDPISEHNRLYWYRQTLGQGPEFLTYFQNEAQLEKSRLLSDRFSAERPKGSFSTLEIQRTEQGDSAMYLCASSTYGPGETQYFGPGTRLLVL.

The chain links TRBV28 to TRBJ1-4, with D unclear. This CDR3 is built from 14 residues. Trimming removed 6 bases at V and 7 bases at J, with 15 bases between. In germline, CDR1 is MDHEN, CDR2 SYDVKM. The chain's CDR3 is CASSPGRVSEKLFF. CDR3 nucleotide sequence: TGTGCCAGCAGCCCCGGGAGGGTTAGTGAAAAACTGTTTTTT.

The V and J genes are TRBV27 and TRBJ1-2; TRBD1 matches at 8 bases. The CDR3 covers 13 residues. Trimming took 6 bases from V and 2 from J; bases not matched to a gene: 2. Germline values: CDR1 MNHEY, CDR2 SMNVEV (reference sequence). CDR3 sequence (DNA): TGTGCCAGCAGAGGACAGGGCAACTATGGCTACACCTTC. It specifies CASRGQGNYGYTF.

Only one count was recorded for this clone. The V gene is TRBV6-2 or TRBV6-3, the J gene TRBJ1-2, with D tentatively TRBD1 (6 bases). In germline, CDR1 is MNHEY, CDR2 SVGEGT. CDR3 size: 14 residues. V lost 5 bases and J 2 bases, leaving 12 bases between the germline ends. The CDR3: CASSRQETNYGYTF. The CDR3 DNA is TGTGCCAGCAGTCGACAGGAGACCAACTATGGCTACACCTTC.

The DNA for the CDR3 is TGTGCCAGCAGTCGTGGACTAGCAAAAGATACGCAGTATTTT. Translating it yields CASSRGLAKDTQYF. This chain uses TRBV6-2 or TRBV6-3 with TRBJ2-3; 8 nucleotides agree with TRBD2. Trimming took 5 bases from V and 5 from J; bases not matched to a gene: 6. Germline V lookup: CDR1 MNHEY, CDR2 SVGEGT. This CDR3 region has 14 residues.

The rearrangement joins TRBV2 to TRBJ2-7; 8 bases are shared with TRBD1. The germline V gene has CDR1 SNHLY and CDR2 FYNNEI. Trimming took 6 bases from V and 2 from J; bases not matched to a gene: 6. This CDR3 spans 14 amino acids. In DNA, the CDR3 is TGTGCCAGCAGAAACCGGGACAGGACCTACGAGCAGTACTTC. Protein product: CASRNRDRTYEQYF.

The chain combines TRBV9 with TRBJ1-1, with TRBD1 as a possible D gene (5 bases). This CDR3 spans 16 amino acids. The V end was cut by 0 bases, the J end by 3 bases, with 15 bases between. Germline loops: CDR1 SGDLS, CDR2 YYNGEE. This chain's CDR3 is CASSVVPEGPDTEAFF. CDR3 bases: TGTGCCAGCAGCGTAGTGCCGGAGGGGCCAGACACTGAAGCTTTCTTT.

The chain joins TRBV20-1 to TRBJ1-5, with D hard to call. Trimming took off 3 bases at V and 5 bases at J, with 17 bases between the two ends. Germline V CDR1 and CDR2: DFQATT, SNEGSKA (reference sequence). This CDR3 region has 15 residues. The CDR3: CSASSGNSEYQPQHF. The DNA of the CDR3 is TGCAGTGCTAGTTCCGGGAACAGTGAGTATCAGCCCCAGCATTTT.

This clone was recorded at least ten times. The chain joins TRBV5-5 to TRBJ1-2; 7 bases agree with TRBD1. Germline CDR1 and CDR2: SGHKS and YYEKEE (reference sequence). This CDR3 comprises 13 residues. Trimming removed 4 bases from V and 5 bases from J; junction bases left unmatched: 5. The CDR3 region is CASSLGQQYGYTF. CDR3 in DNA: TGTGCCAGCAGCCTGGGACAGCAGTATGGCTACACCTTC.

This clone was counted once. This sequence joins TRBV19 and TRBJ1-2; the match to TRBD1 covers 9 bases. Germline V gives CDR1 LNHDA, CDR2 SQIVND (reference sequence). V gave up 5 bases and J gave up 6 bases; unmatched junction bases: 4. The CDR3 runs to 13 residues. CDR3 residues: CASSVRDRDGYTF. DNA for the CDR3: TGTGCCAGTAGTGTCCGGGACAGGGATGGCTACACCTTC.

V gene TRBV5-8 combines with J gene TRBJ2-5; maybe TRBD1 (5 bases). Germline V gene lookup returns CDR1 SGHTS and CDR2 YDEGEE. The CDR3 is made up of 16 amino acids. Deletions cut 5 bases from V and 0 bases from J, with 17 bases between. The CDR3 bases are TGTGCCAGCAGGCGAGCAGGGAACTCGTACCAAGAGACCCAGTACTTC. This translates into CASRRAGNSYQETQYF.

The V call is TRBV5-8, the J call TRBJ1-3, with 9 bases fitting TRBD1. The CDR3 sequence is 15 residues long. With 6 bases clipped from V and 4 bases from J, the junction kept 8 bases outside the gene matches. Looked up from germline, CDR1 is SGHTS and CDR2 is YDEGEE. The CDR3 DNA follows: TGTGCCAGCAACAACAGGGGGCTAGGGGGAAACACCATATATTTT. Amino acid sequence: CASNNRGLGGNTIYF.

The chain combines TRBV5-5 with TRBJ1-5, with a tentative D call TRBD1 (5 bases). Per germline, CDR1 SGHKS and CDR2 YYEKEE (reference sequence). The ends were cut back, 0 bases at V and 6 bases at J, with 16 bases in the middle. The CDR3 extends over 16 amino acids. The CDR3: CASSLEAGYTGQPQHF. The CDR3, as DNA: TGTGCCAGCAGCTTGGAGGCAGGGTATACGGGTCAGCCCCAGCATTTT.

This clone was seen just once. J is TRBJ2-5 and V is TRBV27, with unresolved D. The length of the CDR3 is 14 residues. The germline V and J ends were trimmed by 0 bases and 5 bases, with 10 bases remaining between them. The germline CDR1 and CDR2 sequences are MNHEY and SMNVEV (reference sequence). CDR3 nucleotide sequence: TGTGCCAGCAGTTTATCGAAAGCGAGTGAGACCCAGTACTTC. Translated: CASSLSKASETQYF.

The rearrangement uses TRBV19 and TRBJ1-5, with D uncertain. The germline V and J ends were trimmed by 9 bases and 0 bases, with 18 bases remaining between them. The CDR3 length is 16 residues. Germline V CDR1 and CDR2: LNHDA, SQIVND (reference sequence). CDR3 region: CASNPAEGYSNQPQHF. The CDR3 nucleotides read TGTGCCAGCAACCCAGCGGAAGGCTATAGCAATCAGCCCCAGCATTTT.

This clone was counted once. The gene calls are TRBV21-1 and TRBJ2-7; TRBD2, the D gene given by the table, was not confirmed from the DNA. TRBV21-1 is reported as a pseudogene. The CDR3 runs to 11 residues. CDR3 protein: CRGTKRREQYF. Written as DNA, the CDR3 is TGTCGCGGGACCAAACGCCGCGAGCAGTACTTC.

J is TRBJ1-1 and V is TRBV19; D might be TRBD1 (5 bases). V was trimmed by 2 bases and J by 1 base, leaving 11 bases between them. CDR3 length equals 15 residues. CDR1 LNHDA and CDR2 SQIVND come from the germline V gene (reference sequence). Here the CDR3 DNA reads TGTGCCAGTAGTATATCACAGGTGACGAACACTGAAGCTTTCTTT. Its protein is CASSISQVTNTEAFF.

This clone was observed at least ten times. The CDR3 protein is CASSREPGGNTIYF. CDR3 DNA sequence: TGTGCCAGCTCACGGGAGCCTGGGGGAAACACCATATATTTT. V usage is TRBV18 and J usage is TRBJ1-3; no reliable D call. The CDR3 covers 14 residues. In germline, CDR1 is KGHSH, CDR2 LQKENI. The ends were cut back, 4 bases at V and 4 bases at J, with 11 bases in the middle. The full variable domain, rest sourced from reference TRBV18 and TRBJ1-3, is NAGVMQNPRHLVRRRGQEARLRCSPMKGHSHVYWYRQLPEEGLKFMVYLQKENIIDESGMPKERFSAEFPKEGPSILRIQQVVRGDSAAYFCASSREPGGNTIYFGEGSWLTVV.

The DNA of the CDR3 is TGTGCCAGTAGTGTAGGGACAGGGCTCTCCTACGAGCAGTACTTC. This encodes CASSVGTGLSYEQYF. V gene TRBV19 combines with J gene TRBJ2-7; 9 bases are shared with TRBD1. The CDR3 length is 15 residues. The germline CDR1 and CDR2 sequences are LNHDA and SQIVND (reference sequence). V was pared by 5 bases and J by 0 bases, with 5 bases of the junction left unmatched.

The rearrangement uses TRBV5-1 and TRBJ1-1; 10 bases map to TRBD1. The germline V gene encodes CDR1 SGHRS and CDR2 YFSETQ. The V segment lost 2 bases and the J segment 5 bases; nucleotides outside the gene matches: 15. This CDR3 region has 18 residues. CDR3 loop: CASSLGRDRGGGRTEAFF. CDR3 DNA sequence: TGCGCCAGCAGCTTAGGGCGGGACAGGGGCGGCGGTAGGACTGAAGCTTTCTTT.

V is TRBV6-5 and J is TRBJ2-1; perhaps TRBD2 as D (5 bases). Trimming pared 8 bases from V and 0 bases from J, leaving 11 bases between. CDR1 is MNHEY, CDR2 SVGAGI, per germline. There are 14 residues in the CDR3. DNA of the CDR3: TGTGCCAGCCTACGGGGAGACTCCTACAATGAGCAGTTCTTC. Protein: CASLRGDSYNEQFF.

This chain joins TRBV4-2 and TRBJ1-4; 11 nucleotides agree with TRBD1. The CDR3 is made up of 20 amino acids. The junction had 13 bases not matched to a gene; V was cut back by 2 bases and J by 2 bases. Germline lookup yields CDR1 LGHNA and CDR2 YNFKEQ. The DNA of the CDR3 is TGTGCCAGCAGCCAAATCGGACAGGGGGCGGGTTTGAGGACTAATGAAAAACTGTTTTTT. Amino acids: CASSQIGQGAGLRTNEKLFF.